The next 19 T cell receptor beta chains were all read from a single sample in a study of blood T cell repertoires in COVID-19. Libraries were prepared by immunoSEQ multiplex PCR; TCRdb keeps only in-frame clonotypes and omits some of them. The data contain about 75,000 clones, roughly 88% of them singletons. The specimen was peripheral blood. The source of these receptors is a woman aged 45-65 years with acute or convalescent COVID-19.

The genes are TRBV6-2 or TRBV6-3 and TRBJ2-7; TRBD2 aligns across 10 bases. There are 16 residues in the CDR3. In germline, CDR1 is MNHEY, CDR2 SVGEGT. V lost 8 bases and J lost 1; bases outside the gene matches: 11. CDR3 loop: CASRPTSGVWSYEQYF. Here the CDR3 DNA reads TGTGCCAGCCGCCCAACTAGCGGGGTATGGTCCTACGAGCAGTACTTC.

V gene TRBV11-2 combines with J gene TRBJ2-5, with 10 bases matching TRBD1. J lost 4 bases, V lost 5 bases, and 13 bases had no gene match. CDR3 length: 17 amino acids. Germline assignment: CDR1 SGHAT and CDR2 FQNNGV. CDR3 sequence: CASSQGAGQGIGETQYF. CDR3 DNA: TGTGCCAGCAGCCAAGGGGCGGGACAGGGGATCGGAGAGACCCAGTACTTC.

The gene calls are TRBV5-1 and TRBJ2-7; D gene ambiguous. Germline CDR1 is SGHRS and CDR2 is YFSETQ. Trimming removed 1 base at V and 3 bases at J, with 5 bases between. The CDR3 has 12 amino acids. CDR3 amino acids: CASSLRGYEQYF. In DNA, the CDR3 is TGCGCCAGCAGCTTGCGAGGCTACGAGCAGTACTTC.

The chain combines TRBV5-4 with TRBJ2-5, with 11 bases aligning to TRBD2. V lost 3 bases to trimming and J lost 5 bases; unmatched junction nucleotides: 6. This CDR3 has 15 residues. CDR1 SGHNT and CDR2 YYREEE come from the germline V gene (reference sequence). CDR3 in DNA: TGTGCCAGCAGCTCACTAGCGGGGGATGGGGAGACCCAGTACTTC. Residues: CASSSLAGDGETQYF.

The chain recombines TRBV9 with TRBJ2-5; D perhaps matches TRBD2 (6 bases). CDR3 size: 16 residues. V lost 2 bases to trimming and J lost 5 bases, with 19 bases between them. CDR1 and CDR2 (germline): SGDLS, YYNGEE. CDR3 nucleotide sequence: TGTGCCAGCAGCGTTGAACTAGCAGCCCCCCGGGAGACCCAGTACTTC. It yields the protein CASSVELAAPRETQYF.

The CDR3 is CASSPRQGVITFF. CDR3 coding DNA: TGTGCCAGCTCACCAAGACAGGGTGTTATAACTTTCTTT. The chain employs TRBV18 and TRBJ1-1, with 7 bases aligning to TRBD1. This CDR3 is 13 amino acids long. The V gene end was trimmed by 2 bases and the J gene end by 12 bases; junction bases not matched to a gene: 9. In germline, CDR1 is KGHSH, CDR2 LQKENI.

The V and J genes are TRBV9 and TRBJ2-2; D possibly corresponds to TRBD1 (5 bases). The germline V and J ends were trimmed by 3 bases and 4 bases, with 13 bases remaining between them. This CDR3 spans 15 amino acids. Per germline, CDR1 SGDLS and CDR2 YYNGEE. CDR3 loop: CASSAMDTPTGELFF. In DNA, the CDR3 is TGTGCCAGCAGCGCGATGGACACTCCCACCGGGGAGCTGTTTTTT.

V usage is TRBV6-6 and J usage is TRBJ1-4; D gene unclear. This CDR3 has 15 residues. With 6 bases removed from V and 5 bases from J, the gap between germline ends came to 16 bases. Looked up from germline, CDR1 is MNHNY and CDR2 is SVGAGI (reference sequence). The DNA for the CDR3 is TGTGCCAGCAGCCTACTCCGGGGAGTCAATGAAAAACTGTTTTTT. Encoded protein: CASSLLRGVNEKLFF.

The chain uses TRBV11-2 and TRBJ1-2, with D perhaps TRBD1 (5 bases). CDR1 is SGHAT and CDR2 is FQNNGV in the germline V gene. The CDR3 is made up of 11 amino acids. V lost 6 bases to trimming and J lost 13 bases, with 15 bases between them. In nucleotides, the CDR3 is TGTGCCAGCAGTCCCGGGGGTTTCGGCACCTTC. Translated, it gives CASSPGGFGTF.

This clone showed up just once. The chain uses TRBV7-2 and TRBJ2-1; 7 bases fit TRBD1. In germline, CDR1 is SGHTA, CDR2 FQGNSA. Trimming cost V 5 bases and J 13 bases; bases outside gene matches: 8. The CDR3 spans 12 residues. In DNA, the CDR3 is TGTGCCAGCAGCCTGGATGGGACAGCTCAGTTCTTC. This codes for CASSLDGTAQFF.

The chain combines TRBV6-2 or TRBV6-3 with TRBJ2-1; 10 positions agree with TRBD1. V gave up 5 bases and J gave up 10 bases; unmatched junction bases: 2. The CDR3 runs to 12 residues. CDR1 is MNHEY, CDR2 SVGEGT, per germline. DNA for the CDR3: TGTGCCAGCAGTAGGGACAGGGGAGAGCAGTTCTTC. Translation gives CASSRDRGEQFF.

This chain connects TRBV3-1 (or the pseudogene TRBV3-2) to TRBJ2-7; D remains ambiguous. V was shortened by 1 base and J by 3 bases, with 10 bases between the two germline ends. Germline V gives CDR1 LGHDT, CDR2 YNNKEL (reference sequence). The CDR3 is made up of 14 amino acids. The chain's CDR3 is CASSQGNSHYEQYF. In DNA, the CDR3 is TGTGCCAGCAGCCAAGGTAACAGTCACTACGAGCAGTACTTC.

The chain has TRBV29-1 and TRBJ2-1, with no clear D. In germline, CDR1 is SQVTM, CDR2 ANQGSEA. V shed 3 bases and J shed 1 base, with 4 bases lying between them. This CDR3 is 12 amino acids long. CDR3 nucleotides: TGCAGCGTTGACGAGTCCTACAATGAGCAGTTCTTC. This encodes CSVDESYNEQFF.

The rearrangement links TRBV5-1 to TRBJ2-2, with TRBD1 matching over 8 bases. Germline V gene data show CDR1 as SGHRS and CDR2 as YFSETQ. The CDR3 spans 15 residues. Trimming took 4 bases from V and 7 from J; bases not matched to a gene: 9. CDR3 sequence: CASSKGQEGGGELFF. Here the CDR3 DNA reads TGCGCCAGCAGCAAGGGACAGGAAGGCGGCGGGGAGCTGTTTTTT.

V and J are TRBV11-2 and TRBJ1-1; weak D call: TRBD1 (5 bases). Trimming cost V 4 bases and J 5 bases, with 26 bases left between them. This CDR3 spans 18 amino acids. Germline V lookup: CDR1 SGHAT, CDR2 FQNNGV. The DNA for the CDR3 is TGTGCCAGCAGCTACTCACCAAAGATTCAGGGATTCGGGACTGAAGCTTTCTTT. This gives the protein CASSYSPKIQGFGTEAFF.

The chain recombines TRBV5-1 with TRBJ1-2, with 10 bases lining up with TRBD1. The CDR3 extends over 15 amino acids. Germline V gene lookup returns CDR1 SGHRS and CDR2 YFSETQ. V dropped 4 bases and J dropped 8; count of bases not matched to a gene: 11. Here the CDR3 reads CASSIGSGTGEGYTF. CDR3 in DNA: TGCGCCAGCAGCATCGGATCCGGGACAGGGGAGGGCTACACCTTC.

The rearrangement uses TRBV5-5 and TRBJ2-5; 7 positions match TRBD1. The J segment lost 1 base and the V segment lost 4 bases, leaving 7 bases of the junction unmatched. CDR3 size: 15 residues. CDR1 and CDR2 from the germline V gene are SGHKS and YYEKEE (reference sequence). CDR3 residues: CASSKSGQRQETQYF. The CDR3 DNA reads TGTGCCAGCAGCAAATCGGGACAGCGCCAAGAGACCCAGTACTTC. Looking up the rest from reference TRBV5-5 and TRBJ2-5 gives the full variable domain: DAGVTQSPTHLIKTRGQQVTLRCSPISGHKSVSWYQQVLGQGPQFIFQYYEKEERGRGNFPDRFSARQFPNYSSELNVNALLLGDSALYLCASSKSGQRQETQYFGPGTRLLVL.

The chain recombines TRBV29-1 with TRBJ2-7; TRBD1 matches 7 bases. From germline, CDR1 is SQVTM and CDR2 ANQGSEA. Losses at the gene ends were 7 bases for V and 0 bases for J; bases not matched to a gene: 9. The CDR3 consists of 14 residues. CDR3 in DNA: TGCAGCGCCGAGCAGGGGGATCCCTCCTACGAGCAGTACTTC. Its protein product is CSAEQGDPSYEQYF.

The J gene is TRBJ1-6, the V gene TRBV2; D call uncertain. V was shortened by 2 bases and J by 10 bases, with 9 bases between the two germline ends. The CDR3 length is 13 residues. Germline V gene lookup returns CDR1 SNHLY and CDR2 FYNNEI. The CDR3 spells CASSEYQVSPLHF. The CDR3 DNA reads TGTGCCAGCAGTGAATACCAGGTCTCACCCCTCCACTTT.